These 21 T cell receptor beta chains were sequenced from one sample in a study of shared clonotypes between healthy human individuals. The method was immunoSEQ multiplex PCR; TCRdb's version includes in-frame clones alone and lacks a portion of them. Among roughly 480,000 clones listed, around three quarters were seen once. Sequencing input: PBMCs. Receptors were obtained from a woman in her 40s in good health. Some clones in this sample may be carry-over from other donors' samples.

V is TRBV5-4 and J is TRBJ1-2; perhaps TRBD1 as D (6 bases). V was cut by 4 bases and J by 5 bases, with 18 bases left in between. Germline V gives CDR1 SGHNT, CDR2 YYREEE (reference sequence). This CDR3 contains 15 residues. CDR3 protein: CASSPAGGPGYGYTF. For the CDR3, the DNA is TGTGCCAGCAGCCCGGCTGGGGGGCCAGGGTATGGCTACACCTTC.

Only one count was recorded for this clone. The J gene is TRBJ2-3, the V gene TRBV2; possible D gene TRBD1, 6 bases. Trimming took 7 bases from V and 3 from J, leaving 14 bases between them. Germline V gives CDR1 SNHLY, CDR2 FYNNEI. The length of the CDR3 is 14 residues. The chain's CDR3 is CASMLFQGTDTQYF. The CDR3 DNA reads as TGTGCCAGCATGCTTTTCCAGGGGACAGATACGCAGTATTTT.

This clone was counted a few times. The gene calls are TRBV7-8 and TRBJ1-1; 7 positions agree with TRBD1. Trimming at V came to 5 bases and at J to 9 bases, leaving 6 bases not matched to a gene. Germline V gives CDR1 SGHVS, CDR2 FQNEAQ. This CDR3 has 12 amino acids. The CDR3 DNA sequence: TGTGCCAGCAGCCCCGGACAGGCACAAGCTTTCTTT. Translating it yields CASSPGQAQAFF.

The J gene is TRBJ2-2, the V gene TRBV15; tentative D call: TRBD2 (5 bases). V shed 8 bases and J shed 5 bases, with 18 bases lying between them. Germline values: CDR1 LNHNV, CDR2 YYDKDF (reference sequence). The CDR3 is 15 amino acids. CDR3 protein: CATEKRERKTGELFF. The CDR3 DNA reads as TGTGCCACCGAGAAGAGGGAGAGAAAGACCGGGGAGCTGTTTTTT.

V usage is TRBV18 and J usage is TRBJ2-1, with 10 bases lining up with TRBD1. Germline V CDR1 and CDR2: KGHSH, LQKENI. Trimming took 6 bases from V and 6 from J; bases not matched to a gene: 5. The CDR3 totals 14 residues. DNA for the CDR3: TGTGCCAGCTCCGGACAGGGGGGGGGCAATGAGCAGTTCTTC. Amino acids: CASSGQGGGNEQFF.

V usage is TRBV12-5 and J usage is TRBJ2-5, with 11 bases that match TRBD2. The CDR3 covers 15 residues. Germline V gene lookup returns CDR1 LGHNT and CDR2 FRNRAP. The junction had 0 bases not matched to a gene; V was cut back by 1 base and J by 2 bases. The CDR3 DNA reads TGTGCTAGTGGTTTGGGACTAGCGGGACAAGAGACCCAGTACTTC. This encodes CASGLGLAGQETQYF.

The J gene is TRBJ2-1, the V gene TRBV6-5; 14 nucleotides match TRBD2. Germline CDR1 is MNHEY and CDR2 is SVGAGI. The length of the CDR3 is 13 residues. J lost 12 bases, V lost 6 bases, and 4 bases had no gene match. CDR3 in amino acids: CASRGLAGVRQFF. In nucleotides, the CDR3 is TGTGCCAGCAGGGGACTAGCGGGAGTCAGGCAGTTCTTC.

This clone was picked up a small number of times. This sequence joins TRBV28 and TRBJ1-4, with 10 bases identical to TRBD1. The CDR3 length is 16 residues. From germline, CDR1 is MDHEN and CDR2 SYDVKM. Unmatched junction bases numbered 6, after V lost 8 bases and J lost 0 bases. CDR3 loop: CASRWDRGATNEKLFF. CDR3 DNA: TGTGCCAGCCGTTGGGACAGGGGAGCAACTAATGAAAAACTGTTTTTT.

The V gene is TRBV11-2, the J gene TRBJ1-2; tentatively, D is TRBD1 (5 bases). The CDR3 covers 13 residues. CDR1 is SGHAT, CDR2 FQNNGV, per germline. Trimming took off 3 bases at V and 8 bases at J, with 13 bases between the two ends. The CDR3 region has the DNA TGTGCCAGCAGCTTTACAGGCCAAGGGGGCTACACCTTC. Amino acids: CASSFTGQGGYTF.

The gene calls are TRBV7-6 and TRBJ1-1, with a weak D call TRBD1 (5 bases). The CDR3 runs 13 residues. The germline CDR1 and CDR2 sequences are SGHVS and FNYEAQ. With 3 bases removed from V and 2 bases from J, the gap between germline ends came to 7 bases. The CDR3 sequence is CASSFDSNTEAFF. Here the CDR3 DNA reads TGTGCCAGCAGCTTCGACAGCAACACTGAAGCTTTCTTT.

The CDR3, as DNA: TGTGCCAGCAGCTTTGGGACAGGGGTCTACGAGCAGTACTTC. Its protein is CASSFGTGVYEQYF. The genes are TRBV5-8 and TRBJ2-7; 10 nucleotides align to TRBD1. Germline assignment: CDR1 SGHTS and CDR2 YDEGEE. Trimming at V came to 2 bases and at J to 3 bases, leaving 2 bases not matched to a gene. The CDR3 is 14 residues long.

On this clone itself: A much larger clone lies a single base off, so this may be a read error. The chain carries TRBV11-2 and TRBJ2-7, with D possibly being TRBD1 (6 bases). The V end lost 2 bases, the J end lost 0 bases, and 8 bases lay between the germline ends. The germline gives CDR1 SGHAT, CDR2 FQNNGV. This CDR3 region has 14 residues. CDR3 bases: TGTGCCAGCAGCTTACAGGGGAACTCCTACGAGCAGTACTTC. Protein product: CASSLQGNSYEQYF.

The chain employs TRBV6-5 and TRBJ1-5; D is perhaps TRBD1 (6 bases). Germline values: CDR1 MNHEY, CDR2 SVGAGI. Trimming pared 0 bases from V and 9 bases from J, leaving 15 bases between. CDR3 size: 15 residues. CDR3 protein: CASSYSRGGRGPQHF. In DNA, the CDR3 is TGTGCCAGCAGTTACTCGAGAGGGGGGCGGGGGCCCCAGCATTTT.

A word on this clone: This CDR3 is also generated by other DNA sequences in the sample. The chain combines TRBV11-2 with TRBJ2-7; no reliable D call. CDR3 length equals 12 residues. Germline V gene data show CDR1 as SGHAT and CDR2 as FQNNGV. Trimming cost V 1 base and J 7 bases, with 8 bases left between them. This CDR3 is CASSLAGSEQYF. The DNA of the CDR3 is TGTGCCAGCAGCTTAGCGGGTAGTGAGCAGTACTTC.

The genes are TRBV7-3 and TRBJ2-3; D unresolved. Germline CDR1 SGHTA, CDR2 FQGTGA. The CDR3 covers 18 residues. Trimming shortened V by 2 bases and J by 0 bases, and 18 bases separated the two germline ends. As DNA, the CDR3 is TGTGCCAGCAGCTTACTGGGCGGTAAATTATCTAGCACAGATACGCAGTATTTT. This sequence encodes CASSLLGGKLSSTDTQYF.

The chain recombines TRBV28 with TRBJ2-3, with D uncertain. The CDR3 runs to 14 residues. Per germline, CDR1 MDHEN and CDR2 SYDVKM. Trimming left V 10 bases short and J 0 bases short, with 14 bases between. CDR3 in amino acids: CATRQDPSTDTQYF. Here the CDR3 DNA reads TGTGCCACCCGGCAAGACCCCAGCACAGATACGCAGTATTTT.

This chain links TRBV7-9 with TRBJ2-1, with D maybe TRBD2 (6 bases). This CDR3 is built from 14 residues. Germline CDR1 reads SEHNR; CDR2 reads FQNEAQ (reference sequence). The V end was cut by 5 bases, the J end by 4 bases, with 12 bases between. The CDR3 coding sequence is TGTGCCAGCAGCCTCGACGGGAGTTACAATGAGCAGTTCTTC. It encodes CASSLDGSYNEQFF.

CDR3 loop: CSVEDWTGPSTDTQYF. In DNA, the CDR3 is TGCAGCGTTGAAGATTGGACTGGCCCCAGCACAGATACGCAGTATTTT. The chain couples TRBV29-1 to TRBJ2-3; possibly TRBD2 for D (5 bases). In germline, CDR1 is SQVTM, CDR2 ANQGSEA. V lost 0 bases and J lost 0, with 13 bases in between. The CDR3 spans 16 residues.

This clone was detected once. V gene TRBV25-1 combines with J gene TRBJ2-1; 9 nucleotides agree with TRBD1. The trim removed 1 base at V and 4 bases at J, leaving 5 bases unmatched. Looked up from germline, CDR1 is MGHDK and CDR2 is SYGVNS. This CDR3 has 16 amino acids. The CDR3 protein is CASSEWTGVGYNEQFF. CDR3 DNA sequence: TGTGCCAGCAGTGAATGGACAGGGGTAGGGTACAATGAGCAGTTCTTC.

This clone has a single count. The chain has TRBV5-1 and TRBJ2-1; D may be TRBD2 (6 bases). This CDR3 contains 14 residues. Per germline, CDR1 SGHRS and CDR2 YFSETQ. With 0 bases removed from V and 7 bases from J, the gap between germline ends came to 11 bases. DNA for the CDR3: TGCGCCAGCAGCTTGGGAGTAGCGGTTAATGAGCAGTTCTTC. Translation gives CASSLGVAVNEQFF.

This clone was recorded only once. The gene calls are TRBV18 and TRBJ2-7, with D possibly matching TRBD2 (5 bases). The V end lost 6 bases, the J end lost 2 bases, and 11 bases lay between the germline ends. Germline V gene data show CDR1 as KGHSH and CDR2 as LQKENI. The CDR3 has 13 amino acids. DNA for the CDR3: TGTGCCAGCTCTCGCCCGGGGACCTACGAGCAGTACTTC. This encodes CASSRPGTYEQYF.